The entry below gives a single TCR beta chain sequence along with its context. The source of the sample is a study of blood T cell repertoires in COVID-19. Study-wide background: COVID-19 samples from acute and convalescent phases originated in the United States, Italy and Spain. The cDNA or gDNA used as material had been derived from T cells, B-cell-depleted T cells, or PBMCs.

Original processing methods: Amplification of reference gene primers was used by the study to estimate nucleated cell counts. TCRdb's table, derived via immunoSEQ multiplex PCR, lists solely in-frame clones and lacks some. V and J calls and clone size come straight from that table; D and trimming were deduced from the DNA. Of 150,000 to 200,000 clones listed, 82% are singletons. This CDR3 is built from 18 residues. Between the trimmed V and J ends, which lost 2 bases and 4 bases, there was a span of 22 bases. Germline V lookup: CDR1 SGHTA, CDR2 FQGTGA. The clonotype originates from a woman in her 70s with acute or convalescent COVID-19. What was sequenced was peripheral blood. The chain recombines TRBV7-3 with TRBJ2-3; possible D gene TRBD2, 6 bases. The DNA for the CDR3 is TGTGCCAGCAGCTTAGTGGGGGGACGAGCGGCAACCTCAGATACGCAGTATTTT. Protein: CASSLVGGRAATSDTQYF.